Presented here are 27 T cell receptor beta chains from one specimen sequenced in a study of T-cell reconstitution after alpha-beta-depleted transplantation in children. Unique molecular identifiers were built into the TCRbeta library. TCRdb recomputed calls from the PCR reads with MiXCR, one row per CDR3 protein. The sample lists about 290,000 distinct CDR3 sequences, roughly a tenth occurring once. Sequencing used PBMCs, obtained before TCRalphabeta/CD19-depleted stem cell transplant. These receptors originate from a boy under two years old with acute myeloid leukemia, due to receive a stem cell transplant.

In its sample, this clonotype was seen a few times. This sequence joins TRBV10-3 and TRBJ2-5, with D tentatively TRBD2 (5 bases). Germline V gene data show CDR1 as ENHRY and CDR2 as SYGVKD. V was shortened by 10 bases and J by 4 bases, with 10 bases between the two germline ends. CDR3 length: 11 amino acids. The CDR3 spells CATGVTETQYF. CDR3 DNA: TGTGCCACCGGGGTGACAGAGACCCAGTACTTC.

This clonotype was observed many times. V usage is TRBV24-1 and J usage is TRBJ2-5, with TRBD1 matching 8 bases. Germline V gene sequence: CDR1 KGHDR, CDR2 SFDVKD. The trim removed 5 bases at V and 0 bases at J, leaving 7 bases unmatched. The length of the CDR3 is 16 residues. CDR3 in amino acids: CATSAEDRAYQETQYF. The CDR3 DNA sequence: TGTGCCACCAGTGCCGAGGACAGGGCTTACCAAGAGACCCAGTACTTC.

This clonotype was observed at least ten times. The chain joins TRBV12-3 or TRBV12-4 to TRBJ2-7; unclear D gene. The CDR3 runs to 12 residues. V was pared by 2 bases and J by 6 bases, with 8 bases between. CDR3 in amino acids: CASSLSPFEQYF. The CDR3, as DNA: TGTGCCAGCAGTTTATCCCCTTTCGAGCAGTACTTC.

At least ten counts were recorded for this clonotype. CDR3 sequence reads: CASSSLQGNTEAFF. DNA for the CDR3: TGTGCCAGCAGTTCTCTCCAGGGTAACACTGAAGCTTTCTTT. The gene calls are TRBV6-5 and TRBJ1-1; D possibly corresponds to TRBD1 (5 bases). The CDR3 spans 14 residues. CDR1 is MNHEY, CDR2 SVGAGI, per germline. V lost 4 bases to trimming and J lost 2 bases, with 11 bases between them.

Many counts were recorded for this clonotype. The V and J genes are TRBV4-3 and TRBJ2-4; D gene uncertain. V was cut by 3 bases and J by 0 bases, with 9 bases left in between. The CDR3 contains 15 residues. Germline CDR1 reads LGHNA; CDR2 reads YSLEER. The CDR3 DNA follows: TGCGCCAGCAGCCATACCCAGACAGCCAAAAACATTCAGTACTTC. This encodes CASSHTQTAKNIQYF.

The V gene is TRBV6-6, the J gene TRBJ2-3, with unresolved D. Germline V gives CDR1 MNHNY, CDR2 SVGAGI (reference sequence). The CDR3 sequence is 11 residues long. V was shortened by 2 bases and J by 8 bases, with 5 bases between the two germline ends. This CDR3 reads CASSYSGTQYF. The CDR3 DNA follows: TGTGCCAGCAGTTACAGTGGTACGCAGTATTTT.

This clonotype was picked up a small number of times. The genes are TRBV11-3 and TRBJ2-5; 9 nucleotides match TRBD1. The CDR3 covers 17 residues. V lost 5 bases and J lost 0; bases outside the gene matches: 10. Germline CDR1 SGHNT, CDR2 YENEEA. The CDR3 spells CASSRGQGPLYQETQYF. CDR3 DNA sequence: TGTGCCAGCAGCCGAGGACAGGGGCCATTGTACCAAGAGACCCAGTACTTC.

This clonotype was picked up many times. CDR3 in DNA: TGTGCCAGCAGTTTATCTAGCTTTCCGACCGGGGAGCTGTTTTTT. Its protein is CASSLSSFPTGELFF. The rearrangement joins TRBV27 to TRBJ2-2; D not certain. This CDR3 contains 15 residues. Trimming removed 0 bases from V and 5 bases from J, with 10 bases in between. Per the germline V gene, CDR1 is MNHEY and CDR2 is SMNVEV (reference sequence).

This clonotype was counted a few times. The CDR3 DNA follows: TGTGCCAGCAGCCCCGCCAGGGGAGGGCCATTGAATGAGCAGTTCTTC. Its translation: CASSPARGGPLNEQFF. This chain joins TRBV7-2 and TRBJ2-1; D is perhaps TRBD2 (7 bases). CDR1 and CDR2 (germline): SGHTA, FQGNSA. Trimming pared 5 bases from V and 7 bases from J, leaving 21 bases between. The CDR3 has 16 amino acids. The whole variable domain, remainder taken from reference TRBV7-2 and TRBJ2-1, is GAGVSQSPSNKVTEKGKDVELRCDPISGHTALYWYRQSLGQGLEFLIYFQGNSAPDKSGLPSDRFSAERTGGSVSTLTIQRTQQEDSAVYLCASSPARGGPLNEQFFGPGTRLTVL.

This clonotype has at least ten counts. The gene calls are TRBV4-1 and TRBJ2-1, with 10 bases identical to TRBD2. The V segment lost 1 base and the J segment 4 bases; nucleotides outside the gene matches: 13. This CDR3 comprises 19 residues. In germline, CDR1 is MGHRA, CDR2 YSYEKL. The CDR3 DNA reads TGCGCCAGCAGCCAAGCCCTGTTGACCACTAGCGGGGCTTACAATGAGCAGTTCTTC. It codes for CASSQALLTTSGAYNEQFF.

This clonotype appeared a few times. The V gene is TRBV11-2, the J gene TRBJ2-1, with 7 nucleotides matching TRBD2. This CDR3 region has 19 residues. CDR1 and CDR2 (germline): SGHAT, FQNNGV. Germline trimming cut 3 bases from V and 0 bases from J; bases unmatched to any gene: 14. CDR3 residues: CASSFGMGGAGPSYNEQFF. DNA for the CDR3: TGTGCCAGCAGCTTTGGAATGGGTGGAGCGGGACCCTCCTACAATGAGCAGTTCTTC.

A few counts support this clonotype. For the CDR3, the DNA is TGTGCCAGCCTACCTCGCGGCGGGAGAGGCACTGAAGCTTTCTTT. Translated: CASLPRGGRGTEAFF. The gene calls are TRBV12-3 or TRBV12-4 and TRBJ1-1; D is ambiguous. CDR3 length: 15 residues. V lost 8 bases and J 4 bases, leaving 20 bases between the germline ends.

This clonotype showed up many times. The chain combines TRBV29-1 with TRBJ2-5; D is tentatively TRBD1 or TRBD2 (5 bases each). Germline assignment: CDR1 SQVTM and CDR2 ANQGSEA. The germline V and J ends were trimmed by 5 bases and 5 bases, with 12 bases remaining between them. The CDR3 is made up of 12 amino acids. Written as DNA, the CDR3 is TGCAGCGTTTACGGGACGAGGGAGACCCAGTACTTC. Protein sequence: CSVYGTRETQYF.

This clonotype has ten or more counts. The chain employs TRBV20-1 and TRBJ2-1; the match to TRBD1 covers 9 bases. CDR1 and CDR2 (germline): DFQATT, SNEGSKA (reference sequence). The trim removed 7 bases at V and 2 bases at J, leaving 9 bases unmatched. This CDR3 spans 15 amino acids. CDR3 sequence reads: CSGETGGSTYNEQFF. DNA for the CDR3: TGCAGTGGTGAAACAGGGGGCAGTACCTACAATGAGCAGTTCTTC.

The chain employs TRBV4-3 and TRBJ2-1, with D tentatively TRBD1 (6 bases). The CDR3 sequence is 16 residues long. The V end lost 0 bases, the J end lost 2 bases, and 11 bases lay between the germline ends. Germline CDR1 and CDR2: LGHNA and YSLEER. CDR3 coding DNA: TGCGCCAGCAGCCAAGAAGCAGGGGAGACCTACAATGAGCAGTTCTTC. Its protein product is CASSQEAGETYNEQFF.

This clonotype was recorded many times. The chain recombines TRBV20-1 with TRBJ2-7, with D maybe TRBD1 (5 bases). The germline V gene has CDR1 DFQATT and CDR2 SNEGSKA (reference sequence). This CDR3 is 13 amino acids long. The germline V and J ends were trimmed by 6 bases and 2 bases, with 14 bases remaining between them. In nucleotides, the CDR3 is TGCAGTGCAAAGGGGCGGTCACCCTACGAGCAGTACTTC. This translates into CSAKGRSPYEQYF.

The CDR3 region has the DNA TGTGCCAGCAGTTCGTGGACAGGGAGGGCCTACAATGAGCAGTTCTTC. Translated, it gives CASSSWTGRAYNEQFF. This rearrangement joins TRBV12-3 or TRBV12-4 to TRBJ2-1; weak D call: TRBD1 (8 bases). Trimming removed 4 bases at V and 2 bases at J, with 15 bases between. The CDR3 has 16 residues.

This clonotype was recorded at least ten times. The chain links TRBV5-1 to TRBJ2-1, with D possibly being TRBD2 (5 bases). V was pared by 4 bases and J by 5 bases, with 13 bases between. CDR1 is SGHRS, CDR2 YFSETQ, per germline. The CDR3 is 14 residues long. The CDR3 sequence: CASSADGENNEQFF. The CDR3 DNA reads TGCGCCAGCAGCGCCGATGGGGAGAACAATGAGCAGTTCTTC. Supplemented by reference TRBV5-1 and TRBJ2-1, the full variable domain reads KAGVTQTPRYLIKTRGQQVTLSCSPISGHRSVSWYQQTPGQGLQFLFEYFSETQRNKGNFPGRFSGRQFSNSRSEMNVSTLELGDSALYLCASSADGENNEQFFGPGTRLTVL.

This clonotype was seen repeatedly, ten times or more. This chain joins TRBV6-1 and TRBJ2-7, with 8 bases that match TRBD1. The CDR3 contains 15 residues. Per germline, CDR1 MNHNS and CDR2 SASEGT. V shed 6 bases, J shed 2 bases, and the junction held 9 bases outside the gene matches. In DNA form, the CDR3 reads TGTGCCAGCAGCAGGTACAGGGGGTACGCCTACGAGCAGTACTTC. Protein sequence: CASSRYRGYAYEQYF.

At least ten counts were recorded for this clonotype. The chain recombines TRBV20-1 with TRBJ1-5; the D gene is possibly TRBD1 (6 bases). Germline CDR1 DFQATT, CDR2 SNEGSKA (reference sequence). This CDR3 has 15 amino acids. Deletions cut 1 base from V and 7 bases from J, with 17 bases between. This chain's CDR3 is CSARASRGSGQPQHF. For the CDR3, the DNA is TGCAGTGCTAGAGCTTCCAGGGGCTCAGGGCAGCCCCAGCATTTT.

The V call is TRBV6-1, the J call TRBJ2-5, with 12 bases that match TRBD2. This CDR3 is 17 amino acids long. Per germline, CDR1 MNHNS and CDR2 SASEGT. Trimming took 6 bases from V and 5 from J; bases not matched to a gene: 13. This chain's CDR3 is CASSRQTSGGKKETQYF. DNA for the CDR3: TGTGCCAGCAGCCGGCAGACTAGCGGGGGAAAGAAGGAGACCCAGTACTTC.

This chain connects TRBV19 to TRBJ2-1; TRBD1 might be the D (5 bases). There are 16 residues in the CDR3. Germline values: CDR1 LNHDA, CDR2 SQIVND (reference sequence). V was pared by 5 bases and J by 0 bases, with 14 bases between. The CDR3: CASSSTAGHSYNEQFF. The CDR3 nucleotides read TGTGCCAGTAGTTCCACGGCAGGGCACTCCTACAATGAGCAGTTCTTC.

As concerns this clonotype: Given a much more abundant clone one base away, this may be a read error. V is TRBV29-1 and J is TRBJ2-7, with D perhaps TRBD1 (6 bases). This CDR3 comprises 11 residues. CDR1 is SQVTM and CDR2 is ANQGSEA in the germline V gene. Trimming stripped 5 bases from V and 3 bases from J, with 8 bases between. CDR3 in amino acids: CSVTDSYEQYF. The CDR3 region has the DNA TGCAGCGTTACGGACAGCTACGAGCAGTACTTC.

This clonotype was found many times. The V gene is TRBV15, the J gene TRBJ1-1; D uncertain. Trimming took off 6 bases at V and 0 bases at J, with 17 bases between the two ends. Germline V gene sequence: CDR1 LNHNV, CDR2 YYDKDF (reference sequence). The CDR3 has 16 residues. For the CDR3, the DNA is TGTGCCACCAGACCCTACGGACGGAGCTTGAACACTGAAGCTTTCTTT. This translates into CATRPYGRSLNTEAFF.

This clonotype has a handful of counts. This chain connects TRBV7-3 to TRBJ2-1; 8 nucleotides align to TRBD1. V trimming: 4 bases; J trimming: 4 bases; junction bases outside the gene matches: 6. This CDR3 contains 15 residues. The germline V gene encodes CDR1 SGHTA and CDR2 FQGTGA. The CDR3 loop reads CASSSAGGLYNEQFF. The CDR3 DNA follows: TGTGCCAGCAGCTCCGCAGGGGGCCTTTACAATGAGCAGTTCTTC. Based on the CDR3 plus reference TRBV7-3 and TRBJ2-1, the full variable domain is GAGVSQTPSNKVTEKGKYVELRCDPISGHTALYWYRQSLGQGPEFLIYFQGTGAADDSGLPNDRFFAVRPEGSVSTLKIQRTERGDSAVYLCASSSAGGLYNEQFFGPGTRLTVL.

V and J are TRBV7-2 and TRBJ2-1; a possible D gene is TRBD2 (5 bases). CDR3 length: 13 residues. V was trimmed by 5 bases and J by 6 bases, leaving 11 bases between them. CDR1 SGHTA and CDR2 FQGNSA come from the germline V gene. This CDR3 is CASSPLAFNEQFF. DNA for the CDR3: TGTGCCAGCAGCCCCCTAGCTTTCAATGAGCAGTTCTTC.

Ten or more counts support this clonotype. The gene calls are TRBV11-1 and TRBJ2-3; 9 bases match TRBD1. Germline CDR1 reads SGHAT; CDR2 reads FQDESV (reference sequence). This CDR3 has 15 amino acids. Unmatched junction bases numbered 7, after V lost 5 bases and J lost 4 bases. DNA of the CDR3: TGTGCCAGCAGCGACGGGACAGGGTTAGCAGATACGCAGTATTTT. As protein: CASSDGTGLADTQYF.